These 10 T cell receptor beta chains were sequenced from one sample in a study of control samples from healthy donors and cancer patients. Some clones are missing from TCRdb's copy, which holds only in-frame ones; the method was immunoSEQ multiplex PCR. Among about 100,000 clones listed, 70% to 90% were seen once. Sequenced material: blood. Receptor source: a man aged 25 to 40 in good health.

This chain links TRBV10-3 with TRBJ1-1, with 9 bases fitting TRBD1. Germline V lookup: CDR1 ENHRY, CDR2 SYGVKD. The CDR3 is made up of 15 amino acids. V shed 2 bases, J shed 4 bases, and the junction held 5 bases outside the gene matches. CDR3 nucleotides: TGTGCCATCAGTGAGCCCGGGACAGGGAGCACTGAAGCTTTCTTT. It specifies CAISEPGTGSTEAFF.

CDR3 DNA: TGCGCCAGCAGCCCGGGACTAGCGGGGGGAACGAGCTCCTACGAGCAGTACTTC. Amino acids: CASSPGLAGGTSSYEQYF. The chain carries TRBV5-1 and TRBJ2-7, with 15 bases identical to TRBD2. Germline V gives CDR1 SGHRS, CDR2 YFSETQ. The CDR3 extends over 18 amino acids. The ends lost 4 bases at V and 0 bases at J; junction bases unmatched: 8.

J is TRBJ2-7 and V is TRBV10-2; D assignment may be TRBD1 or TRBD2 (6 bases each). Germline-derived CDR1 and CDR2 are WSHSY and SAAADI. The CDR3 is made up of 13 amino acids. Trimming stripped 7 bases from V and 5 bases from J, with 15 bases between. The CDR3 protein is CASKERGDDEQYF. The CDR3 DNA is TGCGCCAGCAAGGAAAGGGGGGATGACGAGCAGTACTTC.

The sample holds one count of this clone. The V call is TRBV5-4, the J call TRBJ2-3, with TRBD2 as a possible D gene (6 bases). Germline CDR1 and CDR2: SGHNT and YYREEE (reference sequence). The ends were cut back, 6 bases at V and 0 bases at J, with 14 bases in the middle. The CDR3 consists of 15 residues. The CDR3 sequence is CASTNRRGSTDTQYF. The DNA of the CDR3 is TGTGCCAGCACCAACCGCCGGGGGAGCACAGATACGCAGTATTTT. The whole variable domain, filled in from reference TRBV5-4 and TRBJ2-3, reads ETGVTQSPTHLIKTRGQQVTLRCSSQSGHNTVSWYQQALGQGPQFIFQYYREEENGRGNFPPRFSGLQFPNYSSELNVNALELDDSALYLCASTNRRGSTDTQYFGPGTRLTVL.

This chain links TRBV6-5 with TRBJ2-3, with no clear D. V shed 6 bases and J shed 0 bases, with 10 bases lying between them. The germline gives CDR1 MNHEY, CDR2 SVGAGI. The CDR3 covers 14 residues. The CDR3: CASRRILSTDTQYF. In DNA, the CDR3 is TGTGCCAGCAGGCGGATCTTAAGCACAGATACGCAGTATTTT.

The V and J genes are TRBV28 and TRBJ1-2; maybe TRBD1 (6 bases). The CDR3 is 16 amino acids. Trimming shortened V by 1 base and J by 8 bases, and 20 bases separated the two germline ends. The germline CDR1 and CDR2 sequences are MDHEN and SYDVKM. The CDR3 loop reads CASSLLDRRGGRGYTF. CDR3 nucleotide sequence: TGTGCCAGCAGTTTATTAGACAGGCGGGGGGGCCGGGGCTACACCTTC.

The rearrangement links TRBV7-8 to TRBJ2-1; 7 bases agree with TRBD2. CDR1 is SGHVS and CDR2 is FQNEAQ in the germline V gene. Trimming cost V 5 bases and J 0 bases; bases outside gene matches: 4. The CDR3 loop spans 15 amino acids. The DNA of the CDR3 is TGTGCCAGCAGCCTGAGCGGGACCTCCTACAATGAGCAGTTCTTC. Protein product: CASSLSGTSYNEQFF.

CDR3 sequence (DNA): TGTGCCAGCAGTTACGGAGACACGACCGCTGAAGCTTTCTTT. Encoded protein: CASSYGDTTAEAFF. V gene TRBV6-6 combines with J gene TRBJ1-1; D remains unclear. Per germline, CDR1 MNHNY and CDR2 SVGAGI (reference sequence). The germline V and J ends were trimmed by 2 bases and 6 bases, with 13 bases remaining between them. The CDR3 spans 14 residues.

This chain connects TRBV6-1 to TRBJ2-7, with 9 bases lining up with TRBD1. This CDR3 is built from 15 residues. The V gene's germline CDR1 is MNHNS and CDR2 SASEGT. J was trimmed by 3 bases and V by 7 bases; bases with no gene match: 10. The CDR3 spells CASIDAGTGNYEQYF. The CDR3 nucleotides are TGTGCCAGCATCGATGCCGGGACAGGGAACTACGAGCAGTACTTC.

This chain uses TRBV5-1 with TRBJ2-7; 11 positions agree with TRBD2. This CDR3 contains 15 residues. Germline V gives CDR1 SGHRS, CDR2 YFSETQ. V shed 4 bases, J shed 3 bases, and the junction held 6 bases outside the gene matches. CDR3 in DNA: TGCGCCAGCAGCCCACAGACTAGCGGGGTCTACGAGCAGTACTTC. Translation: CASSPQTSGVYEQYF.